This TCR beta chain was sequenced for a study of beta chain features in type 1 diabetes. Across the study: Age, gender, cell numbers and subset yield matched between patients and controls. The samples had around 98 million sorted cells examined in all. Study-wide findings and caveats: For type 1 diabetes patients, VDJ junctions showed fewer insertions and more deletions.

Expressed TCRB transcripts were sequenced because the entire RNA isolate underwent reverse transcription. TCRdb keeps only in-frame clones here, not all; method: immunoSEQ multiplex PCR. Of over 40,000 clones listed, 51% are singletons. Regarding this clone: Its antigen is not known.

This CDR3 has 11 residues. Deletions cut 7 bases from V and 3 bases from J, with 10 bases between. Germline CDR1 and CDR2: GTSNPN and SVGIG (reference sequence). Via the markers CD45RO/CCR7/CD25/CD127/CD95/CD27, stem cell-like memory, regulatory, central memory and naive CD4+ cells were sorted. The clonotype comes from a woman aged 18-29 years in good health. This chain links TRBV30 with TRBJ2-7; D perhaps matches TRBD2 (6 bases). Specimen: Tregs from blood. CDR3 loop: CAYGTLYEQYF. CDR3 DNA sequence: TGTGCCTACGGGACTCTCTACGAGCAGTACTTC. The whole variable domain, remainder taken from reference TRBV30 and TRBJ2-7, is SQTIHQWPATLVQPVGSPLSLECTVEGTSNPNLYWYRQAAGRGLQLLFYSVGIGQISSEVPQNLSASRPQDRQFILSSKKLLLSDSGFYLCAYGTLYEQYFGPGTRLTVT.